This T cell receptor (beta chain) was recovered during a study of metastatic and nonmetastatic thyroid tumors. The wider study: The authors compared repertoires across blood and tumor or nodule tissue from malignant and benign thyroid patients. Study observations and caveats: Across blood and tumor, TCR beta diversity in malignant thyroid tumors was reportedly significantly higher than in benign nodules.

The CDR3 spans 15 residues. Germline V gene sequence: CDR1 MDHEN, CDR2 SYDVKM. Trimming cost V 6 bases and J 3 bases, with 18 bases left between them. Original data processing: Clinicopathological groups of papillary thyroid cancer showed CDR3 differences that were used to build a distant-metastasis classifier. TCRdb re-called clones via MiXCR from the PCR reads. V and J calls and clone size were set by TCRdb, not the authors. The sample contains tens of thousands of clones, around a quarter of which appear only once. All patients were treatment-naive before thyroid surgery. This clone was recorded at least ten times. Its target is not known.

The sequenced material came from blood. This clonotype was sampled from a male donor with papillary thyroid cancer or a benign thyroid nodule (not recorded which). Some clones in this sample may be carry-over from other donors' samples. The chain links TRBV28 to TRBJ2-7; D possibly uses TRBD1 or TRBD2 (6 bases each). The chain's CDR3 is CASRPKEGGHYEQYF. CDR3 in DNA: TGTGCCAGCAGACCCAAAGAGGGGGGACACTACGAGCAGTACTTC.